Below, 25 T cell receptor beta chains from the same sample are listed, as sequenced in a study of blood T cell repertoires in COVID-19. Only in-frame clones appear in the TCRdb table, and some are missing; sequencing was by immunoSEQ multiplex PCR. In the table there are roughly 290,000 clones, over 75% of which are singletons. Input material: PBMCs or T cells enriched from blood (not recorded which). The receptors derive from a man aged 25 to 40 who had recovered from COVID-19.

V is TRBV7-4 and J is TRBJ1-2; 10 bases match TRBD1. CDR1 and CDR2 from the germline V gene are SGHVT and SQSDAQ. This CDR3 is 20 amino acids long. With V trimmed by 1 base and J by 7 bases, 21 bases remained unmatched. CDR3 amino acids: CASSLVAGWGQGKGTAGYTF. The CDR3 DNA reads as TGTGCCAGCAGCTTAGTGGCGGGTTGGGGACAGGGGAAGGGTACGGCTGGCTACACCTTC.

V gene TRBV30 combines with J gene TRBJ2-4; TRBD2 is a possible D gene (6 bases). Germline CDR1 GTSNPN, CDR2 SVGIG (reference sequence). There are 14 residues in the CDR3. The V gene lost 0 bases and the J gene lost 2 bases, with 8 bases spanning the gap. The CDR3 loop is CAWSVRGSKNIQYF. In DNA form, the CDR3 reads TGTGCCTGGAGTGTACGGGGGTCCAAAAACATTCAGTACTTC.

DNA of the CDR3: TGCGCCAGCAGCCAAGATCGCTTCGGACAGGCCAACTATGGCTACACCTTC. Its translation: CASSQDRFGQANYGYTF. The chain carries TRBV4-3 and TRBJ1-2, with 7 nucleotides matching TRBD1. The CDR3 is 17 amino acids. The junction had 9 bases not matched to a gene; V was cut back by 0 bases and J by 2 bases. Germline-derived CDR1 and CDR2 are LGHNA and YSLEER.

The chain joins TRBV29-1 to TRBJ1-1, with a weak D call TRBD1 (5 bases). CDR3 length: 14 residues. In germline, CDR1 is SQVTM, CDR2 ANQGSEA. Between the trimmed V and J ends, which lost 2 bases and 5 bases, there was a span of 15 bases. In DNA form, the CDR3 reads TGCAGCGTTGAAAGATCAGGGTCCGGAACTGAAGCTTTCTTT. It encodes CSVERSGSGTEAFF.

The rearrangement links TRBV9 to TRBJ2-3, with TRBD2 as a possible D gene (5 bases). Germline V gives CDR1 SGDLS, CDR2 YYNGEE. The CDR3 is made up of 13 amino acids. Deletions cut 4 bases from V and 5 bases from J, with 11 bases between. The CDR3 sequence is CASSIRGGDTQYF. The CDR3 DNA follows: TGTGCCAGCAGCATCCGAGGAGGAGATACGCAGTATTTT.

This chain uses TRBV19 with TRBJ1-4, with D unresolved. V was clipped by 7 bases and J by 7 bases, with 19 bases between them. CDR1 is LNHDA and CDR2 is SQIVND in the germline V gene (reference sequence). The CDR3 length is 15 residues. The CDR3 DNA follows: TGTGCCAGTACCACGTCGGTGGGCTCAGTTGAAAAACTGTTTTTT. Its protein is CASTTSVGSVEKLFF.

The chain employs TRBV7-8 and TRBJ1-2; 8 bases agree with TRBD1. From germline, CDR1 is SGHVS and CDR2 FQNEAQ. Trimming cost V 5 bases and J 3 bases; bases outside gene matches: 2. The CDR3 has 13 amino acids. CDR3 sequence reads: CASSATGDYGYTF. The CDR3 bases are TGTGCCAGCAGCGCGACAGGGGACTATGGCTACACCTTC.

Only one count was recorded for this clone. The DNA for the CDR3 is TGTGCCTGGAACACGGGGTTCCCCAATGAGCAGTTCTTC. Its translation is CAWNTGFPNEQFF. The chain joins TRBV30 to TRBJ2-1, with D maybe TRBD2 (5 bases). The CDR3 is 13 residues long. CDR1 and CDR2 from the germline V gene are GTSNPN and SVGIG (reference sequence). Trimming removed 4 bases from V and 6 bases from J, with 13 bases in between. Supplemented by reference TRBV30 and TRBJ2-1, the full variable domain reads SQTIHQWPATLVQPVGSPLSLECTVEGTSNPNLYWYRQAAGRGLQLLFYSVGIGQISSEVPQNLSASRPQDRQFILSSKKLLLSDSGFYLCAWNTGFPNEQFFGPGTRLTVL.

The rearrangement joins TRBV19 to TRBJ1-6; D not resolved. Germline CDR1 and CDR2: LNHDA and SQIVND (reference sequence). V lost 2 bases and J lost 7, with 12 bases in between. This CDR3 has 15 amino acids. CDR3 sequence reads: CASSIKEGRNSPLHF. The CDR3 nucleotides are TGTGCCAGTAGTATAAAGGAGGGCCGAAATTCACCCCTCCACTTT. Filled out from reference TRBV19 and TRBJ1-6, the complete variable domain reads DGGITQSPKYLFRKEGQNVTLSCEQNLNHDAMYWYRQDPGQGLRLIYYSQIVNDFQKGDIAEGYSVSREKKESFPLTVTSAQKNPTAFYLCASSIKEGRNSPLHFGNGTRLTVT.

The chain carries TRBV5-1 and TRBJ1-1, with D perhaps TRBD1 (5 bases). Germline CDR1 is SGHRS and CDR2 is YFSETQ. V dropped 1 base and J dropped 3 bases, with 10 bases sitting between them. The CDR3 runs to 14 residues. The CDR3 DNA reads TGCGCCAGCAGCTTGTGGGTAGGGGACACTGAAGCTTTCTTT. This encodes CASSLWVGDTEAFF.

The genes are TRBV15 and TRBJ2-1, with a weak D call TRBD2 (5 bases). Trimming pared 2 bases from V and 8 bases from J, leaving 10 bases between. Per the germline V gene, CDR1 is LNHNV and CDR2 is YYDKDF (reference sequence). The CDR3 is made up of 13 amino acids. In DNA, the CDR3 is TGTGCCACCAGCAGAAAACTAGAGGATGAGCAGTTCTTC. Amino acids: CATSRKLEDEQFF. Combining the CDR3 with reference TRBV15 and TRBJ2-1 gives the whole variable domain DAMVIQNPRYQVTQFGKPVTLSCSQTLNHNVMYWYQQKSSQAPKLLFHYYDKDFNNEADTPDNFQSRRPNTSFCFLDIRSPGLGDTAMYLCATSRKLEDEQFFGPGTRLTVL.

The chain is built from TRBV30 and TRBJ2-3; 8 positions match TRBD2. Per germline, CDR1 GTSNPN and CDR2 SVGIG (reference sequence). V lost 5 bases to trimming and J lost 3 bases; unmatched junction nucleotides: 7. The CDR3 sequence is 14 residues long. The CDR3 nucleotides read TGTGCCTGGGCTACGGGGGGGCTGACAGATACGCAGTATTTT. Amino acids: CAWATGGLTDTQYF.

The chain is built from TRBV7-9 and TRBJ1-6, with D uncertain. This CDR3 has 15 residues. Trimming left V 11 bases short and J 4 bases short, with 18 bases between. The V gene's germline CDR1 is SEHNR and CDR2 FQNEAQ (reference sequence). The CDR3 DNA is TGTGCCGCCCTGGATGCGGGAGGATATAATTCACCCCTCCACTTT. Translation gives CAALDAGGYNSPLHF. The whole variable domain, remainder taken from reference TRBV7-9 and TRBJ1-6, is DTGVSQNPRHKITKRGQNVTFRCDPISEHNRLYWYRQTLGQGPEFLTYFQNEAQLEKSRLLSDRFSAERPKGSFSTLEIQRTEQGDSAMYLCAALDAGGYNSPLHFGNGTRLTVT.

The chain recombines TRBV12-3 or TRBV12-4 with TRBJ1-4; D remains unclear. This CDR3 has 11 residues. Trimming stripped 6 bases from V and 8 bases from J, with 7 bases between. CDR3: CASSRGEKLFF. In DNA form, the CDR3 reads TGTGCCAGCAGCCGAGGGGAAAAACTGTTTTTT.

This chain uses TRBV9 with TRBJ1-6; TRBD1 agrees at 7 bases. The junction had 10 bases not matched to a gene; V was cut back by 4 bases and J by 9 bases. Germline values: CDR1 SGDLS, CDR2 YYNGEE. CDR3 length: 15 residues. CDR3 DNA sequence: TGTGCCAGCAGCCCCCACAGGGGAGCGGGTTCACCCCTCCACTTT. It specifies CASSPHRGAGSPLHF.

For the CDR3, the DNA is TGTGCCTGGAGTCTAGACAGGCGCAATCAGCCCCAGCATTTT. It is translated as CAWSLDRRNQPQHF. V and J are TRBV30 and TRBJ1-5, with a tentative D call TRBD1 (6 bases). Per the germline V gene, CDR1 is GTSNPN and CDR2 is SVGIG (reference sequence). Trimming removed 2 bases from V and 2 bases from J, with 10 bases in between. The CDR3 has 14 residues. Filled out from reference TRBV30 and TRBJ1-5, the complete variable domain reads SQTIHQWPATLVQPVGSPLSLECTVEGTSNPNLYWYRQAAGRGLQLLFYSVGIGQISSEVPQNLSASRPQDRQFILSSKKLLLSDSGFYLCAWSLDRRNQPQHFGDGTRLSIL.

V and J are TRBV3-1 (or the pseudogene TRBV3-2) and TRBJ1-1; TRBD1 is a possible D gene (5 bases). The germline CDR1 and CDR2 sequences are LGHDT and YNNKEL (reference sequence). V lost 6 bases to trimming and J lost 11 bases, with 16 bases between them. The CDR3 contains 12 residues. CDR3 sequence reads: CASSHDSPRAFF. The CDR3 region has the DNA TGTGCCAGCAGTCACGACAGCCCGCGGGCTTTCTTT.

This chain connects TRBV19 to TRBJ1-4; D not resolved. V was trimmed by 7 bases and J by 6 bases, leaving 15 bases between them. The germline CDR1 and CDR2 sequences are LNHDA and SQIVND (reference sequence). This CDR3 contains 14 residues. The CDR3 sequence: CASNDRGRDEKLFF. Here the CDR3 DNA reads TGTGCCAGTAATGATCGGGGTAGGGATGAAAAACTGTTTTTT.

The J gene is TRBJ1-2, the V gene TRBV5-6; D is perhaps TRBD1 (5 bases). With 4 bases removed from V and 1 base from J, the gap between germline ends came to 8 bases. This CDR3 spans 13 amino acids. Germline lookup yields CDR1 SGHDT and CDR2 YYEEEE. CDR3 DNA: TGTGCCAGCAGCCTACAGGTTAACTATGGCTACACCTTC. Protein: CASSLQVNYGYTF.

This chain connects TRBV3-1 (or the pseudogene TRBV3-2) to TRBJ2-3; a weak D match, TRBD2 (5 bases). CDR3 length equals 15 residues. Per the germline V gene, CDR1 is LGHDT and CDR2 is YNNKEL (reference sequence). With 3 bases removed from V and 2 bases from J, the gap between germline ends came to 12 bases. The CDR3 coding sequence is TGTGCCAGCAGCCAGAGGGCGGGCATCACAGATACGCAGTATTTT. Translated: CASSQRAGITDTQYF.

V usage is TRBV5-1 and J usage is TRBJ2-7, with TRBD1 matching over 9 bases. V lost 0 bases to trimming and J lost 6 bases; unmatched junction nucleotides: 4. CDR1 and CDR2 from the germline V gene are SGHRS and YFSETQ. The CDR3 is 14 residues long. The CDR3 DNA reads TGCGCCAGCAGCTTGGGGGACAGGGTTGTCGAGCAGTACTTC. Translation gives CASSLGDRVVEQYF.

This chain connects TRBV9 to TRBJ1-5; D call uncertain. Trimming left V 0 bases short and J 3 bases short, with 10 bases between. The CDR3 runs 15 residues. Germline V gene lookup returns CDR1 SGDLS and CDR2 YYNGEE. As DNA, the CDR3 is TGTGCCAGCAGCGTAGGGTGGAGACCCAATCAGCCCCAGCATTTT. Amino acids: CASSVGWRPNQPQHF.

The chain uses TRBV4-1 and TRBJ2-5; 12 bases map to TRBD2. Germline CDR1 reads MGHRA; CDR2 reads YSYEKL. This CDR3 region has 17 residues. The ends lost 4 bases at V and 2 bases at J; junction bases unmatched: 8. This chain's CDR3 is CASSRAELAGGQETQYF. CDR3 nucleotide sequence: TGCGCCAGCAGCCGGGCTGAACTAGCGGGGGGACAAGAGACCCAGTACTTC.

The V and J genes are TRBV20-1 and TRBJ1-1; D call uncertain. The germline V and J ends were trimmed by 3 bases and 1 base, with 12 bases remaining between them. This CDR3 has 14 amino acids. Germline loops: CDR1 DFQATT, CDR2 SNEGSKA (reference sequence). The CDR3 sequence is CSASLSGQNTEAFF. CDR3 nucleotides: TGCAGTGCTAGTTTATCTGGGCAGAACACTGAAGCTTTCTTT.

CDR3 region: CAWSLSGGADTQYF. In DNA, the CDR3 is TGTGCCTGGAGCCTAAGCGGGGGGGCAGATACGCAGTATTTT. V gene TRBV30 combines with J gene TRBJ2-3, with 10 bases fitting TRBD2. V lost 3 bases, J lost 4 bases, and 4 bases stayed unmatched. This CDR3 contains 14 residues. The germline V gene has CDR1 GTSNPN and CDR2 SVGIG (reference sequence).